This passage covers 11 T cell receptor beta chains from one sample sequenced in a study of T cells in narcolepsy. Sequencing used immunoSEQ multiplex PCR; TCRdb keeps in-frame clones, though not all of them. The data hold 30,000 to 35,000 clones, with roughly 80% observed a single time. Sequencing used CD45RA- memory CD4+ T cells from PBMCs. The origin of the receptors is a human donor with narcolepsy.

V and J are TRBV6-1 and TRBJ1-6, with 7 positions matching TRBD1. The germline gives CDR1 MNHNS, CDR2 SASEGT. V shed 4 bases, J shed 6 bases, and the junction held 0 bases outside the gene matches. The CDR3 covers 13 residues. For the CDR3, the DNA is TGTGCCAGCAGTGGGGACAGTAATTCACCCCTCCACTTT. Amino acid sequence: CASSGDSNSPLHF.

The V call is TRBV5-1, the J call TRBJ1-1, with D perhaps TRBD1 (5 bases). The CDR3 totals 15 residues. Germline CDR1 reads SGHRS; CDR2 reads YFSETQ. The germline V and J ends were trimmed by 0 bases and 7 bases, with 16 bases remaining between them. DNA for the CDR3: TGCGCCAGCAGCTTGGAGTTGATGGTTGGGGGTGAAGCTTTCTTT. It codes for CASSLELMVGGEAFF.

CDR3 DNA: TGTGCCAGCAGTCCAGGTTTAGGGGCTTCAGATACGCAGTATTTT. Amino acid sequence: CASSPGLGASDTQYF. The chain uses TRBV7-3 and TRBJ2-3; the D gene is possibly TRBD1 (5 bases). There are 15 residues in the CDR3. Trimming took off 6 bases at V and 4 bases at J, with 17 bases between the two ends. Looked up from germline, CDR1 is SGHTA and CDR2 is FQGTGA.

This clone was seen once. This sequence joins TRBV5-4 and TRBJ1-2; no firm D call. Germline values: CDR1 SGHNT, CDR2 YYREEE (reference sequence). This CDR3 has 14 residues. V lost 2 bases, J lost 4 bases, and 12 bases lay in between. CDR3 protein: CASSLYGQIYGYTF. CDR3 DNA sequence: TGTGCCAGCAGCTTATACGGCCAGATCTATGGCTACACCTTC.

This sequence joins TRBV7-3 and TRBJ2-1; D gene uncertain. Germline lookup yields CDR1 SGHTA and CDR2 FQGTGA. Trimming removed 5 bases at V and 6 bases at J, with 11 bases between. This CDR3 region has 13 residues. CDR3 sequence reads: CASSQAAANEQFF. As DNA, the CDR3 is TGTGCCAGCAGCCAGGCGGCAGCCAATGAGCAGTTCTTC. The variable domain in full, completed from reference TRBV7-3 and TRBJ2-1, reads GAGVSQTPSNKVTEKGKYVELRCDPISGHTALYWYRQSLGQGPEFLIYFQGTGAADDSGLPNDRFFAVRPEGSVSTLKIQRTERGDSAVYLCASSQAAANEQFFGPGTRLTVL.

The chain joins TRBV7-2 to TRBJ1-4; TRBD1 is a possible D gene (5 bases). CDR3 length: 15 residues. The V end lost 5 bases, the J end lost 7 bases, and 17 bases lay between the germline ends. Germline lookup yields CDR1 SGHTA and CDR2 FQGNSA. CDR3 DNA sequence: TGTGCCAGCAGCAGAGACGGGGGAATTAGTGAAAAACTGTTTTTT. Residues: CASSRDGGISEKLFF.

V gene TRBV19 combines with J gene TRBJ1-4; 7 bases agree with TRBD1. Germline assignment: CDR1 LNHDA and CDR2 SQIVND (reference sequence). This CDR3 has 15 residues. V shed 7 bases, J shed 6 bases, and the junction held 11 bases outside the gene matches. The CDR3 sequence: CASNLPPGGDEKLFF. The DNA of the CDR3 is TGTGCCAGTAACCTCCCCCCAGGGGGGGATGAAAAACTGTTTTTT.

The CDR3 DNA is TGTGCCAGCAGCTCACAGGGAAGGGGTAATGAAAAACTGTTTTTT. This translates into CASSSQGRGNEKLFF. The J gene is TRBJ1-4, the V gene TRBV7-2, with TRBD1 as a possible D gene (6 bases). Trimming removed 4 bases at V and 4 bases at J, with 13 bases between. Germline CDR1 SGHTA, CDR2 FQGNSA. This CDR3 region has 15 residues.

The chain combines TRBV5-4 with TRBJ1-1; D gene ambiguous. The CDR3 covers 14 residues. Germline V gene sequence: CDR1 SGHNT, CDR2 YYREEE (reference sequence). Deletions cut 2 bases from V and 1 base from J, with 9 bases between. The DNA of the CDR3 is TGTGCCAGCAGCTTCACCTCGGGGAACACTGAAGCTTTCTTT. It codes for CASSFTSGNTEAFF.

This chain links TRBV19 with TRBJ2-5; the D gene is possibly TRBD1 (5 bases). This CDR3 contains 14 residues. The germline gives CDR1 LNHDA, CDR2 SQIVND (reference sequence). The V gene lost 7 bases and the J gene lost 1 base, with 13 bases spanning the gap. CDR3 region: CASTQQGTQETQYF. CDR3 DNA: TGTGCCAGTACCCAGCAGGGAACCCAAGAGACCCAGTACTTC.

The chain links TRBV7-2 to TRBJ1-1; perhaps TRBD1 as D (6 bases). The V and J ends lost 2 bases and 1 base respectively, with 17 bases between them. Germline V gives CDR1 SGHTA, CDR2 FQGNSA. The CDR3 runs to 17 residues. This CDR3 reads CASSLFGPGASNTEAFF. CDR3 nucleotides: TGTGCCAGCAGCTTATTTGGGCCAGGGGCCTCGAACACTGAAGCTTTCTTT.